This TCR beta chain came from a study of blood T cell repertoires in COVID-19 (TCRdb year 2020). Looking at the study overall: Samples covering the acute and convalescent phases of COVID-19 were provided by collaborators in the United States, Italy and Spain. The prospective study material was composed of cDNA or gDNA derived from T cells, B-cell-depleted T cells, or PBMCs. Subjects who had been exposed to COVID-19, were actively infected with it, or had recovered from it provided the deeply sampled blood TCRbeta repertoires that made up the dataset. The repertoires were released in a freely available public database intended as a resource for research on the immune response to SARS-CoV-2. Samples came from the ongoing ImmuneRACE study (first 160 participants) plus 1,254 subjects from 6 global collaborators. A de-identified subject ID, COVID-19 status, age in years and sex were almost always included in the sample metadata. HLA class I and class II types, where available, came from metadata supplied by the sample provider rather than from assay-based typing.

The immunoSEQ Assay, a bias-controlled multiplex PCR, was used to amplify TCRbeta CDR3 regions from genomic DNA. The authors' analysis ran thus. Within the assay, amplification of reference gene primers was used to estimate how many nucleated cells each sample contained. Sequence reads were collapsed and filtered to measure the absolute abundance of every unique TCRbeta CDR3 rearrangement. Productive Simpson clonality was computed per sample as the square root of Simpson's diversity index over productive rearrangements. Sourced from immuneACCESS, this table was stored by TCRdb with only in-frame sequences that have V and J called. A share of the clones is absent; for the studies checked, an unresolved V gene accounts for under half, and the remainder has no known explanation. That table gives V, J and clone size, and the DNA gave D and trimming. This sample is represented by tens of thousands of clones; more than 75% of them were singletons. Around 4.7% of the sample goes to the ten largest clones.

Its CDR3 holds 17 amino acids, cysteine through phenylalanine. Of all the DNA, just the CDR3 is kept, 51 bases in frame from base 1. CDR1 is given as MNHNY and CDR2 as SVGAGI, both from the germline V gene (reference sequence). V sheds 6 bases and J sheds 3 bases, leaving 20 bases between their ends. Notes on this clone: This receptor's antigen is unknown. There are no base qualities to consult, and no much larger clone falls within one base.

What the research found in general, with its limitations: How much clinical and demographic metadata was included differed by source and by participant, and the metadata was provided uncurated.

Each collaborating institution followed its own protocols to collect whole blood in K2EDTA tubes. For TCRbeta analysis, collaborator samples were shipped as frozen whole blood, as isolated PBMCs, or as DNA extracted from either sample type. This receptor was identified in an elderly woman with active COVID-19. Material for sequencing was peripheral blood. The V and J genes are TRBV6-6 and TRBJ2-2; possibly the D gene is TRBD2, per 6 matching bases. The CDR3: CASSRRSSGDHTGELFF. In nucleotides, the sequence is TGTGCCAGCAGCCGACGAAGTAGCGGAGACCACACCGGGGAGCTGTTTTTT.